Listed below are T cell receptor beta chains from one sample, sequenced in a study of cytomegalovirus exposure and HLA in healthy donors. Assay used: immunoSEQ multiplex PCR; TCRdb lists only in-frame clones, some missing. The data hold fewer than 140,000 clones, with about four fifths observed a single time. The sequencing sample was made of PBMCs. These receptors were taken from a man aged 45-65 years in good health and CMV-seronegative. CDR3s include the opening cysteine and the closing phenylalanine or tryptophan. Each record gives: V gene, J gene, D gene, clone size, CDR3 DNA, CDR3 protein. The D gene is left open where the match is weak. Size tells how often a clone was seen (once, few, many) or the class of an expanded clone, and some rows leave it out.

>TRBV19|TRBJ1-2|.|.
TGTGCCAGTAGTAGCACGGGGGGAACTAACTATGGCTACACCTTC
CASSSTGGTNYGYTF
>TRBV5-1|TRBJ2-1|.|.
TGCGCCAGCAGCCCGCCGACAGTCCCGAACAATGAGCAGTTCTTC
CASSPPTVPNNEQFF
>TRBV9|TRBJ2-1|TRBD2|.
TGTGCCAGCAGCTATCGAGATCGGGGTAGCGGGGGGCTCAATGAGCAGTTCTTC
CASSYRDRGSGGLNEQFF
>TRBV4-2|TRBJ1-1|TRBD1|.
TGTGCCAGCAGCCCCGGACAGGCTACCATGAACACTGAAGCTTTCTTT
CASSPGQATMNTEAFF
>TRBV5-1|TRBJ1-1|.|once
TGCGCCAGCAGCCCTATACCGGGGTTGGAAAAAGCTTTCTTT
CASSPIPGLEKAFF
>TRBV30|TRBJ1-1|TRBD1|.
TGTGCCTGGAGTTTCCTCTGGCCGGGCAGGGGGCTCTCTGAAGCTTTCTTT
CAWSFLWPGRGLSEAFF
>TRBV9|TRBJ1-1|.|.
TGTGCCAGCAGCGTGGGGAGTCAGAACACTGAAGCTTTCTTT
CASSVGSQNTEAFF
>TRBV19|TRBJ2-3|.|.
TGTGCCAGTAGGGGGGGGCTCACAGATACGCAGTATTTT
CASRGGLTDTQYF
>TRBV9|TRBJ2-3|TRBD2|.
TGTGCCAGCGCGGCGGGGGACCTGCAAGATACGCAGTATTTT
CASAAGDLQDTQYF
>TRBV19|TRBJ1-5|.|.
TGTGCCAGCCGCCTTGGGAGTTGGAATCAGCCCCAGCATTTT
CASRLGSWNQPQHF
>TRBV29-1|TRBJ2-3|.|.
TGCAGCTTTGGACACAGCACAGATACGCAGTATTTT
CSFGHSTDTQYF
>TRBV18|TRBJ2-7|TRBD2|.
TGTGCCAGCTCAGCGACACTAGCGGGTCAAACCTACGAGCAGTACTTC
CASSATLAGQTYEQYF
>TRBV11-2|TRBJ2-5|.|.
TGTGCCAGCAGTTTAATGAGAGAGACCCAGTACTTC
CASSLMRETQYF
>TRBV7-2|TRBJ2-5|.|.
TGTGCCAGCAGCTCTGGACTACCCTACCAAGAGACCCAGTACTTC
CASSSGLPYQETQYF
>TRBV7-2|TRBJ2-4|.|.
TGTGCCAGCAGCCCCGGGATGGGCTCAAACATTCAGTACTTC
CASSPGMGSNIQYF
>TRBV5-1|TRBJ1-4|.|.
TGCGCCAGCAGCCTAGAGATGGGAGGAGAAAAACTGTTTTTT
CASSLEMGGEKLFF
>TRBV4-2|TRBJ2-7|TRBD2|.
TGTGCCAGCAGCCAGGGGTCGGGGAGGGTCTACGAGCAGTACTTC
CASSQGSGRVYEQYF
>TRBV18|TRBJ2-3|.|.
TGTGCCAGCTGGGGGGACCTTTCGGCAGATACGCAGTATTTT
CASWGDLSADTQYF
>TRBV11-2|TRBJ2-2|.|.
TGTGCCAGCAGCTTAGTAGGGCATGGGAGGCGGCTGTTTTTT
CASSLVGHGRRLFF
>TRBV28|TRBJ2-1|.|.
TGTGCCAGCAGTTTGGGGGGGCCAGTCGATGAGCAGTTCTTC
CASSLGGPVDEQFF
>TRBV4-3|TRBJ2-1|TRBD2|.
TGCGCCAGCAGCCAAACCGGGACTATACAGTTCTTC
CASSQTGTIQFF
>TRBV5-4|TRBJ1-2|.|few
TGTGCCAGCAGCTTGGGAGGGATGGGCTATGGCTACACCTTC
CASSLGGMGYGYTF
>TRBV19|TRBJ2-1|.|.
TGTGCCAGTAGTATGGCCCGCTTTACAATTGATGAGCAGTTCTTC
CASSMARFTIDEQFF
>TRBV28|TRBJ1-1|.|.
TGTGCCAGCAGTCAAGACGTCCGAGGTGACACTGAAGCTTTCTTT
CASSQDVRGDTEAFF
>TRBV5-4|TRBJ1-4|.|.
TGTGCCAGCAGCTTGGAGGGGCGCGGAGAAAAACTGTTTTTT
CASSLEGRGEKLFF
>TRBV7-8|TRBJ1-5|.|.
TGTGCCAGCTCTCCGGCTAGGCAGGGTCAGCCCCAGCATTTT
CASSPARQGQPQHF
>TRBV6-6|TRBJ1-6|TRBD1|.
TGTGCCAGCGGAACACCTCAGGGGGGAAATTCACCCCTCCACTTT
CASGTPQGGNSPLHF
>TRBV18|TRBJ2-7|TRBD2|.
TGTGCCAGCTCACCCGGGACTAGCGGCTACGAGCAGTACTTC
CASSPGTSGYEQYF